This TCR beta chain is from a study of preoperative IRX-2 immunotherapy in early breast cancer. Profiling relied on immunoSEQ multiplex PCR, and the TCRdb table lists in-frame clones only, not all of them. The repertoire holds more than 35,000 clones, with approximately 77% as singletons. Germline assignment: CDR1 MNHGY and CDR2 SAAAGT. Trimming took 6 bases from V and 10 from J, leaving 13 bases between them. The CDR3 runs to 12 residues. The treatment: preoperative locoregional IRX-2 cytokine immunotherapy. Preoperative locoregional IRX-2 cytokine immunotherapy was tested in the phase Ib source study.

This TCR came from a human donor with breast cancer. The specimen was tumor tissue, collected after IRX-2 immunotherapy. The genes are TRBV6-8 and TRBJ2-1; D may be TRBD2 (6 bases). The CDR3 loop is CASSRGTGEQFF. The CDR3 nucleotides are TGTGCCAGCAGCCGCGGGACGGGCGAGCAGTTCTTC.